A selection of T cell receptor beta chains follows, all from one sample in a study of molecular identifiers for immune sequencing clone quantification. TCRdb reanalysed the PCR reads using MiXCR and keeps one entry per CDR3 protein. The table has 350,000 or so distinct CDR3 sequences, about 21% seen once. Sequenced sample: naive CD8+ T cells from blood, with Jurkat cell RNA spiked in. The receptors shown here come from a human donor in good health. Some libraries in this study had Jurkat cell RNA spiked in. Both conserved end residues are part of each CDR3.

V gene	CDR3 length	J gene	CDR3 protein
TRBV13	13	TRBJ1-1	CASSLYGNTEAFF
TRBV7-2	18	TRBJ2-3	CASSSGPGLAGSTDTQYF
TRBV7-9	16	TRBJ2-7	CASSPGASFSRDEQYF
TRBV6-5	15	TRBJ1-5	CASRPGQGGAQPQHF
TRBV3-1	16	TRBJ2-1	CASSQHTSGRYNEQFF
TRBV4-1	15	TRBJ2-7	CASSQGTGVSYEQYF
TRBV2	13	TRBJ1-1	CASSETGYTEAFF
TRBV20-1	15	TRBJ2-1	CSAKTDYSSYNEQFF
TRBV4-3	15	TRBJ1-1	CASSPPGLGATEAFF
TRBV29-1	12	TRBJ1-2	CSVITHGGGYTF
TRBV12-3/TRBV12-4	16	TRBJ1-3	CASSPGTRTAGNTIYF
TRBV29-1	16	TRBJ1-2	CSVPAQGAGRDYGYTF
TRBV27	18	TRBJ1-1	CASSPLPLQGAQDTEAFF
TRBV2	16	TRBJ2-6	CASIEGLLSGANVLTF
TRBV20-1	15	TRBJ2-3	CSARVGQTSTDTQYF
TRBV28	13	TRBJ2-5	CASMAPNQETQYF
TRBV2	17	TRBJ1-4	CASSEALEGHWNEKLFF
TRBV29-1	15	TRBJ1-2	CSVGDRSGGYYGYTF
TRBV6-5	17	TRBJ2-2	CASSLLLNRQRAGELFF
TRBV9	13	TRBJ1-2	CASSQPPTYGYTF
TRBV7-2	17	TRBJ2-3	CASSLSPGTSATDTQYF
TRBV28	13	TRBJ2-5	CASSLPVGETQYF
TRBV7-6	15	TRBJ2-5	CAVARGVPKQETQYF
TRBV5-6	14	TRBJ2-5	CASSLRWGKETQYF
TRBV29-1	12	TRBJ2-1	CSVTRSYNEQFF
TRBV29-1	11	TRBJ2-7	CGVPVGLEQYF
TRBV6-6	13	TRBJ2-1	CASSYSSYNEQFF
TRBV6-2/TRBV6-3	12	TRBJ2-3	CASSSWGDTQYF
TRBV12-3/TRBV12-4	16	TRBJ2-3	CASSSSGAVATDTQYF
TRBV3-1	15	TRBJ2-4	CASSQEQGRKNIQYF
TRBV29-1	10	TRBJ2-1	CSADRNEQFF
TRBV7-3	14	TRBJ1-1	CASSQSGGFTEAFF
TRBV6-1	15	TRBJ1-6	CASSESGSYNSPLHF
TRBV3-1	18	TRBJ1-6	CASSLPARKSSYNSPLHF
TRBV6-5	14	TRBJ2-7	CASSQYKGHHEQYF
TRBV24-1	14	TRBJ2-7	CATSDRDWGDEQYF
TRBV27	13	TRBJ2-7	CASSREAGYEQYF
TRBV13	16	TRBJ2-5	CASSDGLAGGLETQYF
TRBV4-3	14	TRBJ2-7	CASSQDLTGFEQNF
TRBV2	14	TRBJ2-7	CASSARLTAYEQYF
TRBV25-1	15	TRBJ2-1	CASSEVGPLIGEQFF
TRBV6-2/TRBV6-3	18	TRBJ1-5	CASSYTTTGVTFIQPQHF
TRBV7-9	17	TRBJ2-6	CASSTGTENSGANVLTF
TRBV18	14	TRBJ2-5	CASSPVGERETQYF
TRBV4-1	15	TRBJ2-3	CASSPPGLAADTQYF
TRBV29-1	13	TRBJ2-7	CSVDDGSSYEQYF